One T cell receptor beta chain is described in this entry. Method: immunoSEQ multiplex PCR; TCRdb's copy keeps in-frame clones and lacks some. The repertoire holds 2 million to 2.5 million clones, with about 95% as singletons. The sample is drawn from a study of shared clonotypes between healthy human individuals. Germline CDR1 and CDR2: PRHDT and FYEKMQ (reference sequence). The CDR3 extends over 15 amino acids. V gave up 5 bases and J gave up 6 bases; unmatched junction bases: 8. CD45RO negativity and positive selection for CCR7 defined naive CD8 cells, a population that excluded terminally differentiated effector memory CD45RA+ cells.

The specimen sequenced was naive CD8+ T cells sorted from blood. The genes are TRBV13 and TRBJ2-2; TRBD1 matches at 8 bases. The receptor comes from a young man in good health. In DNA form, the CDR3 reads TGTGCCAGCAGCCCCGAGACAGGGGAGCCCGGGGAGCTGTTTTTT. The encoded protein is CASSPETGEPGELFF.